This T cell receptor beta chain was retrieved from a study of T cell clones after liver transplantation. Study outcomes and limitations: In a couple of subjects, few donor cells limited the measurable donor-reactive repertoire. Post-transplant, graft-donor-reactive CD4 TCRbeta sequences in blood dropped significantly in most of the 8 subjects.

Germline V gene sequence: CDR1 SGDLS, CDR2 YYNGEE. The CDR3 has 14 residues. After removal of 4 bases from V and 4 bases from J, the junction contained 4 bases not matched to a gene. As regards this clone: Its target is unknown.

Generated by immunoSEQ multiplex PCR, the TCRdb table keeps only in-frame clones and is missing some. The sample shows about 75,000 clones, approximately 81% of them seen only once. The chain recombines TRBV9 with TRBJ2-7, with TRBD2 identical over 11 bases. The sequenced sample was CD4+ T cells from blood, obtained less than 50 months after liver transplant. This receptor was obtained from a human patient who received a liver transplant. The graft donor may have given rise to some T cells. Here the CDR3 reads CASSTSSGGYEQYF. CDR3 nucleotides: TGTGCCAGCAGCACGTCTAGCGGGGGGTACGAGCAGTACTTC.